This T cell receptor beta chain was found in a study of cytomegalovirus exposure and HLA in healthy donors. Primers for the PCR totalled 60 Vbeta and 13 Jbeta. Method: immunoSEQ multiplex PCR; TCRdb's copy keeps in-frame clones and lacks some. Found here are around 130,000 clones, approximately 84% of them singletons; the top ten hold 2.7%. The TCR comes from a boy younger than 10 in good health and CMV-seronegative. The source material was PBMCs.

The CDR3 loop is CASSLAGGPETQYF. The CDR3 coding sequence is TGTGCCAGCAGCTTAGCGGGGGGGCCGGAGACCCAGTACTTC. This chain connects TRBV5-6 to TRBJ2-5, with 10 bases lining up with TRBD2. CDR1 SGHDT and CDR2 YYEEEE come from the germline V gene. Trimming removed 2 bases from V and 5 bases from J; junction bases left unmatched: 3. The CDR3 is made up of 14 amino acids. Supplemented by reference TRBV5-6 and TRBJ2-5, the full variable domain reads DAGVTQSPTHLIKTRGQQVTLRCSPKSGHDTVSWYQQALGQGPQFIFQYYEEEERQRGNFPDRFSGHQFPNYSSELNVNALLLGDSALYLCASSLAGGPETQYFGPGTRLLVL.